The 17 T cell receptor beta chains below were found in one sample sequenced in a study of T cell responses to AZD1222 COVID-19 vaccine. Libraries were prepared by immunoSEQ multiplex PCR; TCRdb keeps only in-frame clonotypes and omits some of them. The data show 140,000 to 150,000 clones, around 91% seen once. Sample: peripheral blood, taken on day 0 of AZD1222 vaccination. These receptors were collected from an adult in good health.

The chain has TRBV18 and TRBJ1-1; possibly TRBD1 for D (5 bases). CDR1 KGHSH and CDR2 LQKENI come from the germline V gene. Trimming left V 0 bases short and J 4 bases short, with 9 bases between. The CDR3 is 14 residues long. The CDR3 region has the DNA TGTGCCAGCTCACCACCGATTGGGGGCACTGAAGCTTTCTTT. Its protein product is CASSPPIGGTEAFF. The full variable domain, completed using reference TRBV18 and TRBJ1-1, is NAGVMQNPRHLVRRRGQEARLRCSPMKGHSHVYWYRQLPEEGLKFMVYLQKENIIDESGMPKERFSAEFPKEGPSILRIQQVVRGDSAAYFCASSPPIGGTEAFFGQGTRLTVV.

The genes are TRBV4-2 and TRBJ1-1; 9 nucleotides match TRBD1. V gave up 1 base and J gave up 4 bases; unmatched junction bases: 10. Germline V lookup: CDR1 LGHNA, CDR2 YNFKEQ. This CDR3 has 17 amino acids. CDR3 sequence (DNA): TGTGCCAGCAGCCAAGTAGGGACAGGGTCTCTTGGCACTGAAGCTTTCTTT. Translated: CASSQVGTGSLGTEAFF.

The chain has TRBV6-5 and TRBJ1-3, with 7 bases that match TRBD1. The CDR3 spans 14 residues. The germline CDR1 and CDR2 sequences are MNHEY and SVGAGI. V lost 6 bases and J lost 0; bases outside the gene matches: 2. The CDR3 nucleotides read TGTGCCAGCAGGGACAGGCACTCTGGAAACACCATATATTTT. As protein: CASRDRHSGNTIYF.

This chain connects TRBV6-5 to TRBJ1-1; maybe TRBD1 (6 bases). Per the germline V gene, CDR1 is MNHEY and CDR2 is SVGAGI. This CDR3 is 15 amino acids long. Trimming shortened V by 2 bases and J by 3 bases, and 13 bases separated the two germline ends. The CDR3 DNA sequence: TGTGCCAGCAGTTACGGCAGGGGCCTGGACACTGAAGCTTTCTTT. It codes for CASSYGRGLDTEAFF.

This clone came up once. The V gene is TRBV4-2, the J gene TRBJ1-1, with 7 bases that match TRBD1. Germline CDR1 reads LGHNA; CDR2 reads YNFKEQ. V shed 5 bases, J shed 8 bases, and the junction held 8 bases outside the gene matches. There are 13 residues in the CDR3. The CDR3 sequence is CASSNPRDREAFF. Written as DNA, the CDR3 is TGTGCCAGCAGCAATCCCCGGGACAGAGAAGCTTTCTTT.

V and J are TRBV4-1 and TRBJ1-5; no clear D. This CDR3 is built from 16 residues. Trimming took 2 bases from V and 6 from J, leaving 17 bases between them. Germline CDR1 MGHRA, CDR2 YSYEKL. In nucleotides, the CDR3 is TGCGCCAGCAGCCAACTGCCCCTTTCTGGAAGTCAGCCCCAGCATTTT. It is translated as CASSQLPLSGSQPQHF.

This chain links TRBV10-3 with TRBJ1-1; TRBD1 matches 8 bases. Losses at the gene ends were 8 bases for V and 1 base for J; bases not matched to a gene: 3. Germline V lookup: CDR1 ENHRY, CDR2 SYGVKD. The CDR3 has 13 residues. The CDR3 region has the DNA TGTGCCATCGGACAGGGACAGAACACTGAAGCTTTCTTT. Protein product: CAIGQGQNTEAFF.

This chain connects TRBV9 to TRBJ1-2, with D possibly being TRBD1 (5 bases). The CDR3 length is 15 residues. The V end lost 0 bases, the J end lost 5 bases, and 14 bases lay between the germline ends. Germline assignment: CDR1 SGDLS and CDR2 YYNGEE. The CDR3 nucleotides read TGTGCCAGCAGCGTAGCACTTGGGCAGGGTTATGGCTACACCTTC. Encoded protein: CASSVALGQGYGYTF.

The chain combines TRBV3-1 (or the pseudogene TRBV3-2) with TRBJ1-3; 10 bases align to TRBD1. Per germline, CDR1 LGHDT and CDR2 YNNKEL (reference sequence). The CDR3 length is 18 residues. Trimming cost V 4 bases and J 0 bases; bases outside gene matches: 9. The CDR3 here is CASSLRDRGLFSGNTIYF. CDR3 DNA: TGTGCCAGCAGCCTCCGGGACAGGGGCCTATTCTCTGGAAACACCATATATTTT.

In its sample, this clone was seen once. The J gene is TRBJ1-2, the V gene TRBV19, with D possibly being TRBD1 (5 bases). Germline lookup yields CDR1 LNHDA and CDR2 SQIVND (reference sequence). This CDR3 is built from 18 residues. Trimming removed 3 bases from V and 5 bases from J, with 25 bases in between. The CDR3 loop reads CASSMVTGADLLGYGYTF. The CDR3 nucleotides are TGTGCCAGTAGTATGGTCACCGGGGCTGACCTCTTAGGATATGGCTACACCTTC.

This clone was seen a handful of times. The rearrangement uses TRBV5-4 and TRBJ2-1, with 9 bases aligning to TRBD2. CDR3 size: 14 residues. V gave up 7 bases and J gave up 4 bases; unmatched junction bases: 6. CDR1 is SGHNT and CDR2 is YYREEE in the germline V gene (reference sequence). CDR3 sequence reads: CASQGLAEYNEQFF. The CDR3 DNA is TGTGCCAGCCAGGGACTAGCCGAATACAATGAGCAGTTCTTC.

The rearrangement links TRBV5-5 to TRBJ2-1; 9 bases are shared with TRBD2. CDR3 length equals 16 residues. Germline V CDR1 and CDR2: SGHKS, YYEKEE (reference sequence). Unmatched junction bases numbered 11, after V lost 3 bases and J lost 7 bases. CDR3 region: CASSSNSGRGRNEQFF. CDR3 in DNA: TGTGCCAGCAGCTCCAATAGCGGGAGAGGCCGAAATGAGCAGTTCTTC.

The J gene is TRBJ1-3, the V gene TRBV28, with a tentative D call TRBD1 (5 bases). This CDR3 is built from 17 residues. Looked up from germline, CDR1 is MDHEN and CDR2 is SYDVKM. V was clipped by 4 bases and J by 0 bases, with 16 bases between them. In DNA, the CDR3 is TGTGCCAGCAGTTCTCCCCCCGGGACCAGCTCTGGAAACACCATATATTTT. It translates to CASSSPPGTSSGNTIYF. The whole variable domain, filled in from reference TRBV28 and TRBJ1-3, reads DVKVTQSSRYLVKRTGEKVFLECVQDMDHENMFWYRQDPGLGLRLIYFSYDVKMKEKGDIPEGYSVSREKKERFSLILESASTNQTSMYLCASSSPPGTSSGNTIYFGEGSWLTVV.

This chain joins TRBV10-1 and TRBJ1-2; the D is unclear. CDR3 length: 13 amino acids. Germline assignment: CDR1 WNHNN and CDR2 SYGVQD (reference sequence). V was shortened by 0 bases and J by 7 bases, with 9 bases between the two germline ends. This CDR3 is CASSESILGGYTF. The DNA for the CDR3 is TGCGCCAGCAGTGAGTCGATTTTAGGTGGCTACACCTTC.

V usage is TRBV18 and J usage is TRBJ2-7; 11 nucleotides line up with TRBD1. The CDR3 runs 15 residues. V trimming: 6 bases; J trimming: 3 bases; junction bases outside the gene matches: 7. CDR1 and CDR2 (germline): KGHSH, LQKENI. CDR3 in DNA: TGTGCCAGCTCCGCTGGACAGGGGGCGGTCTACGAGCAGTACTTC. It encodes CASSAGQGAVYEQYF.

V and J are TRBV4-2 and TRBJ1-2; maybe TRBD1 (6 bases). The CDR3 covers 17 residues. CDR1 is LGHNA and CDR2 is YNFKEQ in the germline V gene. V lost 0 bases, J lost 7 bases, and 21 bases lay in between. CDR3 sequence: CASSQDPGHRGRGGYTF. Here the CDR3 DNA reads TGTGCCAGCAGCCAAGATCCGGGCCATCGGGGGCGGGGTGGCTACACCTTC.

V and J are TRBV28 and TRBJ2-1; 12 nucleotides line up with TRBD2. V lost 0 bases to trimming and J lost 4 bases; unmatched junction nucleotides: 10. This CDR3 has 19 amino acids. Germline loops: CDR1 MDHEN, CDR2 SYDVKM. For the CDR3, the DNA is TGTGCCAGCAGTTTATGGACTAGCGGGGGTTTGGTGGCTTACAATGAGCAGTTCTTC. As protein: CASSLWTSGGLVAYNEQFF.